This section outlines one T cell receptor (beta chain) sequence together with its context. Its antigen is unknown. No base-level quality is on record; no much larger clone is a single base apart. The data stem from a study of blood T cell repertoires in COVID-19 (dated by TCRdb to between 2020 and 2021). Concerning the study at large: Collaborator samples came from the United States, Italy and Spain and covered acute and convalescent phases of COVID-19. The material from the prospective study consisted of cDNA or gDNA derived from T cells, B-cell-depleted T cells, or PBMCs. The dataset comprised deeply sampled blood TCRbeta repertoires from subjects exposed to, actively infected with, or recovered from COVID-19. The repertoires were released in a freely available public database intended as a resource for research on the immune response to SARS-CoV-2. The samples were drawn from the first 160 participants of the ongoing ImmuneRACE study and from over a thousand subjects provided by 6 global collaborators. Nearly every sample came with metadata listing a de-identified subject ID, COVID-19 status, age in years and sex. Where available, HLA class I and class II types were taken from metadata supplied by the sample provider and were not determined by assay-based typing. The investigation overall reported the following: The amount of clinical and demographic metadata varied by source and participant and was provided uncurated.

The immunoSEQ Assay, a bias-controlled multiplex PCR, was used to amplify TCRbeta CDR3 regions from genomic DNA. In the original analysis: Within the assay, amplification of reference gene primers was used to estimate how many nucleated cells each sample contained. To quantify the absolute abundance of each unique TCRbeta CDR3 rearrangement, sequence reads were collapsed and filtered. For each sample, productive Simpson clonality was calculated as the square root of Simpson's diversity index across productive rearrangements. Entries here come from immuneACCESS through TCRdb and include only in-frame sequences with V and J called. Some clones fail to appear in such tables; in the studies checked, an unresolved V gene covers under half of the shortfall, and the cause of the remainder is unknown. V, J and clone size reflect that table, while D and trimming were determined from the DNA. The sample profile shows over 250,000 clones; around 89% of them were found once. The leading ten clones occupy about 1% of the sample.

CDR1 MNHEY and CDR2 SVGAGI are derived from the germline V gene. Relative to germline, V is missing 7 bases and J is missing 9 bases, with 11 bases of the junction outside any gene match. From the cysteine up to the phenylalanine, the CDR3 has a length of 13 residues. Only the CDR3 DNA is retained, 39 bases long and in frame from the first base. A second Seattle source provided samples from volunteer blood donors who had recovered from COVID-19. Collaborating institutions collected whole blood in K2EDTA tubes following their own protocols. For TCRbeta analysis, collaborator samples were shipped as frozen whole blood, as isolated PBMCs, or as DNA extracted from either sample type.

The chain uses TRBV6-5 and TRBJ2-7; TRBD1 aligns with 8 central bases. This receptor was taken from a woman between 40 and 55 years old who had recovered from COVID-19. Sequenced: peripheral blood. The nucleotide sequence is TGTGCCAGCACCCAACGGGACAGGTTGAGGCAGTACTTC. It translates to CASTQRDRLRQYF.